The 11 T cell receptor beta chains in this list originate from one sample, sequenced in a study of blood T cell repertoires in COVID-19. Sequenced by immunoSEQ multiplex PCR; TCRdb stores in-frame clones only, minus some. The top ten hold just under 9.5% of the sample, which has 250,000 to 350,000 clones, roughly 88% seen once. The sequencing input was peripheral blood. Receptors were obtained from a man aged 18 to 29 with active or convalescent COVID-19.

V and J are TRBV6-6 and TRBJ2-2; TRBD2 matches at 11 bases. V was clipped by 5 bases and J by 3 bases; unmatched bases: 2. The CDR3 runs 15 residues. In germline, CDR1 is MNHNY, CDR2 SVGAGI (reference sequence). The CDR3 reads CASSPLAGDTGELFF. DNA of the CDR3: TGTGCCAGCAGTCCACTAGCGGGGGACACCGGGGAGCTGTTTTTT.

The chain links TRBV7-2 to TRBJ2-1, with TRBD2 as a possible D gene (6 bases). The CDR3 is 15 amino acids. Per the germline V gene, CDR1 is SGHTA and CDR2 is FQGNSA. The V and J ends lost 3 bases and 9 bases respectively, with 18 bases between them. Here the CDR3 DNA reads TGTGCCAGCAGCTTCGGGATGGGGCTGGGGGGTGAGCAGTTCTTC. Translating gives CASSFGMGLGGEQFF.

V and J are TRBV9 and TRBJ2-2; 7 bases align to TRBD1. CDR3 length: 20 amino acids. Germline V gene data show CDR1 as SGDLS and CDR2 as YYNGEE. V lost 1 base and J lost 0; bases outside the gene matches: 15. The CDR3 spells CASSVKREVGQGANTGELFF. In DNA form, the CDR3 reads TGTGCCAGCAGCGTAAAGAGAGAGGTGGGGCAGGGGGCGAACACCGGGGAGCTGTTTTTT. The full variable domain, in which reference TRBV9 and TRBJ2-2 provide the parts outside the CDR3, is DSGVTQTPKHLITATGQRVTLRCSPRSGDLSVYWYQQSLDQGLQFLIQYYNGEERAKGNILERFSAQQFPDLHSELNLSSLELGDSALYFCASSVKREVGQGANTGELFFGEGSRLTVL.

V and J are TRBV10-3 and TRBJ1-5; D might be TRBD1 (5 bases). Trimming shortened V by 10 bases and J by 6 bases, and 22 bases separated the two germline ends. Germline V CDR1 and CDR2: ENHRY, SYGVKD. This CDR3 region has 15 residues. The CDR3 DNA reads as TGTGCCACACGATCATCGGACATTTTTTCTCAGCCCCAGCATTTT. As protein: CATRSSDIFSQPQHF.

This clone has just a few counts. The chain couples TRBV14 to TRBJ1-2; D is undetermined. The germline V gene encodes CDR1 SGHDN and CDR2 FVKESK. The CDR3 has 13 residues. Trimming cost V 1 base and J 3 bases, with 6 bases left between them. CDR3 DNA: TGTGCCAGCAGCCAAGGGGGAGACTATGGCTACACCTTC. Translating it yields CASSQGGDYGYTF.

The chain employs TRBV5-6 and TRBJ2-5; perhaps TRBD1 as D (5 bases). The CDR3 sequence is 10 residues long. Looked up from germline, CDR1 is SGHDT and CDR2 is YYEEEE. Trimming left V 7 bases short and J 5 bases short, with 6 bases between. The DNA for the CDR3 is TGTGCCAGCCAGGGCGAGACCCAGTACTTC. Amino acid sequence: CASQGETQYF.

CDR3 nucleotides: TGTGCCACACAACGGACAATTGATGAAAAACTGTTTTTT. Its translation: CATQRTIDEKLFF. The rearrangement joins TRBV5-4 to TRBJ1-4, with D perhaps matching TRBD1 (5 bases). This CDR3 is 13 amino acids long. The germline V gene encodes CDR1 SGHNT and CDR2 YYREEE (reference sequence). The V gene lost 9 bases and the J gene lost 6 bases, with 15 bases spanning the gap.

Only a few counts were recorded for this clone. The chain carries TRBV27 and TRBJ1-5; TRBD1 matches 8 bases. The germline V gene has CDR1 MNHEY and CDR2 SMNVEV (reference sequence). This CDR3 has 17 amino acids. V gave up 5 bases and J gave up 0 bases; unmatched junction bases: 9. CDR3 DNA: TGTGCCAGCAGTCCCTGGGGAACAGGGGGTAGCAATCAGCCCCAGCATTTT. This translates into CASSPWGTGGSNQPQHF.

This chain connects TRBV20-1 to TRBJ2-1; D not certain. Per germline, CDR1 DFQATT and CDR2 SNEGSKA (reference sequence). The CDR3 contains 14 residues. With 3 bases removed from V and 0 bases from J, the gap between germline ends came to 9 bases. CDR3: CSASVSSSYNEQFF. CDR3 coding DNA: TGCAGTGCTAGTGTTTCGAGCTCCTACAATGAGCAGTTCTTC.

The chain couples TRBV7-2 to TRBJ2-5; possible D gene TRBD2, 7 bases. The CDR3 consists of 15 residues. In germline, CDR1 is SGHTA, CDR2 FQGNSA. The V end lost 1 base, the J end lost 3 bases, and 12 bases lay between the germline ends. CDR3 region: CASSLGRGRKETQYF. DNA of the CDR3: TGTGCCAGCAGCTTAGGGCGGGGGCGCAAAGAGACCCAGTACTTC.

The chain links TRBV10-1 to TRBJ2-1; 11 nucleotides line up with TRBD2. Germline CDR1 reads WNHNN; CDR2 reads SYGVQD (reference sequence). V lost 3 bases to trimming and J lost 2 bases; unmatched junction nucleotides: 6. This CDR3 spans 17 amino acids. The CDR3 sequence is CASSDTATSGAYNEQFF. The DNA of the CDR3 is TGCGCCAGCAGTGACACCGCGACTAGCGGGGCCTACAATGAGCAGTTCTTC.